The sequence of this T cell receptor beta chain was determined in a study of blood T cell repertoires in COVID-19. Sequencing was performed with immunoSEQ multiplex PCR; in TCRdb, only in-frame clones are kept and a portion is missing. Of 250,000 to 300,000 clones listed, 90% are singletons. Germline V gives CDR1 SGHDT, CDR2 YYEEEE. The V and J ends lost 1 base and 0 bases, in that order; junction bases with no gene match: 6. This CDR3 is 16 amino acids long. Sequenced sample: PBMCs or T cells enriched from blood (not recorded which). This rearrangement joins TRBV5-6 to TRBJ2-7; 8 bases line up with TRBD1. The receptor was isolated from a woman between 25 and 40 years old who had recovered from COVID-19. CDR3 amino acids: CASSLIRDRFSYEQYF. CDR3 nucleotides: TGTGCCAGCAGCTTGATAAGGGACAGGTTCTCCTACGAGCAGTACTTC.